These T cell receptor beta chains were read from a single sample in a study of radiation and T cells in renal cell carcinoma. TCRdb's table, derived via immunoSEQ multiplex PCR, lists solely in-frame clones and lacks some. Of roughly 170,000 clones in the sample, roughly 90% are singletons; the top ten hold around 11%. Sequencing used blood, obtained from a patient whose treatment included radiotherapy and nephrectomy. The receptor set was obtained from a woman aged 45-65 years with renal cell carcinoma. Each CDR3 is given with its conserved first and last residue. A D gene is named only where the DNA matches it firmly. The size field is filled for only some rows; it gives once, few, many or a size class.

J gene	V gene	D gene	clone size	CDR3 DNA	CDR3 protein
TRBJ1-2	TRBV29-1	NA	NA	TGCAGCGCTGGTCCGGCCTCCACTAACTATGGCTACACCTTC	CSAGPASTNYGYTF
TRBJ1-1	TRBV19	TRBD1	NA	TGTGCCAGTATTAAGGGACAGGGATCGGCAAACACTGAAGCTTTCTTT	CASIKGQGSANTEAFF
TRBJ2-1	TRBV6-1	NA	NA	TGTGCCAGCGGGGCAGGTACCCTTTACAATGAGCAGTTCTTC	CASGAGTLYNEQFF
TRBJ2-3	TRBV6-5	NA	NA	TGTGCCAGCAGGGAGGGGATGTCCATAGATACGCAGTATTTT	CASREGMSIDTQYF
TRBJ2-3	TRBV11-2	NA	NA	TGTGCCAGCAGCCAACCCCCGGCAGATACGCAGTATTTT	CASSQPPADTQYF
TRBJ1-6	TRBV18	NA	few	TGTGCCAGCTCACCTGGTTGGACTCAAGATTCACCCCTCCACTTT	CASSPGWTQDSPLHF
TRBJ1-5	TRBV19	TRBD1	NA	TGTGCCAGTAGTATAGAAGACAGGGGGGGACAGCCCCAGCATTTT	CASSIEDRGGQPQHF
TRBJ1-4	TRBV6-1	NA	NA	TGTGCGTCGGAGGCAACTAATGAAAAACTGTTTTTT	CASEATNEKLFF
TRBJ2-2	TRBV6-1	TRBD1	NA	TGTGCCCCCACAACAGGGGGGCCGGGTTTTGGGGAGCTGTTTTTT	CAPTTGGPGFGELFF
TRBJ1-2	TRBV6-5	NA	NA	TGTGCCAGCAGTTACATGGATGGTGGCTACACCTTC	CASSYMDGGYTF
TRBJ2-5	TRBV6-6	TRBD1	few	TGTGCCAGCAGTTACTCGGGACAGGGTGGGGAGACCCAGTACTTC	CASSYSGQGGETQYF
TRBJ2-7	TRBV6-5	NA	NA	TGTGCCAGCAGCCGCCGACTAGAAGGGCACGAGCAGTACTTC	CASSRRLEGHEQYF
TRBJ2-7	TRBV2	NA	once	TGTGCCAGCAGTAACACAAACGAGCAGTACTTC	CASSNTNEQYF
TRBJ2-2	TRBV11-1	NA	NA	TGTGCCAGCAGTTTCAACACCGGGGAGCTGTTTTTT	CASSFNTGELFF
TRBJ1-2	TRBV5-6	NA	NA	TGTGCCAGCAGCCCGTCTCCCATGTCAGGTGGCTACACCTTC	CASSPSPMSGGYTF
TRBJ2-5	TRBV7-2	TRBD2	NA	TGTGCCAGCAGGGAACTAGCGGGGGGTGTTGAGACCCAGTACTTC	CASRELAGGVETQYF
TRBJ1-1	TRBV6-5	NA	few	TGTGCCGCATGCGACCCCTGGGACACTGAAGCTTTCTTT	CAACDPWDTEAFF
TRBJ2-7	TRBV18	NA	NA	TGTGCCAGCTCACCGGCGACAGGCCTTGGAATCTTTGTCGAGCAGTACTTC	CASSPATGLGIFVEQYF
TRBJ2-4	TRBV2	NA	NA	TGTGCCAGCAGGCCGGGGACTCCTATAGCCAAAAACATTCAGTACTTC	CASRPGTPIAKNIQYF
TRBJ1-1	TRBV7-3	NA	NA	TGTGCCAGCAGCTTAGTCCCAGGGGCCAACACTGAAGCTTTCTTT	CASSLVPGANTEAFF
TRBJ2-5	TRBV30	NA	once	TGTGCCTGGAGTGACTCTTTCGGGGAGACCCAGTACTTC	CAWSDSFGETQYF
TRBJ2-1	TRBV7-3	TRBD1	NA	TGTGCCAGCAGCCCGACAGGGAACAATGAGCAGTTCTTC	CASSPTGNNEQFF
TRBJ2-5	TRBV5-1	NA	NA	TGCGCCAGCAGCTTGGCAGCGGCCCAAGAGACCCAGTACTTC	CASSLAAAQETQYF
TRBJ1-6	TRBV7-9	TRBD1	few	TGTGCCAGCAGCTTCCGAGGGGGACAGAATAATTCACCCCTCCACTTT	CASSFRGGQNNSPLHF
TRBJ1-1	TRBV6-6	NA	once	TGTGCCAGCATTAAGGGGCTAAAGGGCACTGAAGCTTTCTTT	CASIKGLKGTEAFF
TRBJ2-2	TRBV9	TRBD2	NA	TGTGCCAGCAGCCCACCGGGGGGGGCCGCAGCCACCGGGGAGCTGTTTTTT	CASSPPGGAAATGELFF
TRBJ1-6	TRBV7-2	NA	NA	TGTGCCAGCAGCTTAGCCCGAGAACAGAATTCACCCCTCCACTTT	CASSLAREQNSPLHF